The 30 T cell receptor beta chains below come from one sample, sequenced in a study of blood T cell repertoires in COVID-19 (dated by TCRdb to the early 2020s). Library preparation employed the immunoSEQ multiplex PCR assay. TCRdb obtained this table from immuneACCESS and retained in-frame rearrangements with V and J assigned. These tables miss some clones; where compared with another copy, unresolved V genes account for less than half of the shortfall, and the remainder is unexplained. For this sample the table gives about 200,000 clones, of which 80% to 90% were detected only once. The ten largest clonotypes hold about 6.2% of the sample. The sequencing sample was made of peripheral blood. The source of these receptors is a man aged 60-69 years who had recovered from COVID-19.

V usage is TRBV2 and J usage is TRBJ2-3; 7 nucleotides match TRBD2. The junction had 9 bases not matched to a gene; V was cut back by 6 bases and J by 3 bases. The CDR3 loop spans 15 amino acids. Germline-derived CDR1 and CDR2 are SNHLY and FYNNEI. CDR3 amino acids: CASSRPGGRTDTQYF. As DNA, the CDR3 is TGTGCCAGCAGCCGCCCGGGGGGAAGGACAGATACGCAGTATTTT.

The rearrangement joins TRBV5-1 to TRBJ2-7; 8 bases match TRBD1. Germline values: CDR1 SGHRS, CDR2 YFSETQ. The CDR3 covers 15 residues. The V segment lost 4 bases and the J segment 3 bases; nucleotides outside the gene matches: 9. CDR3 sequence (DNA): TGCGCCAGCAGCGTGGTTGCTGGACAGGGCTACGAGCAGTACTTC. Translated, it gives CASSVVAGQGYEQYF.

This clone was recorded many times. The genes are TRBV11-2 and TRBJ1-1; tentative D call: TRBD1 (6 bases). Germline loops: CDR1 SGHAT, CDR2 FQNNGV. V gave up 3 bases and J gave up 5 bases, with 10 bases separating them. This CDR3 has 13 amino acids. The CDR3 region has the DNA TGTGCCAGCAGCTTCAGGGGCGGAACTGAAGCTTTCTTT. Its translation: CASSFRGGTEAFF. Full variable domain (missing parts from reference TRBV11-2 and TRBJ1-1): EAGVAQSPRYKIIEKRQSVAFWCNPISGHATLYWYQQILGQGPKLLIQFQNNGVVDDSQLPKDRFSAERLKGVDSTLKIQPAKLEDSAVYLCASSFRGGTEAFFGQGTRLTVV.

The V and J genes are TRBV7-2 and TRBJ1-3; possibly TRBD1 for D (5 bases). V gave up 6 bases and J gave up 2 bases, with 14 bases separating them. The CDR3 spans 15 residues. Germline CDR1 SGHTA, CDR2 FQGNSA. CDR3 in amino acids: CASSNTGGAGNTIYF. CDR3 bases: TGTGCCAGCAGTAATACTGGGGGGGCTGGAAACACCATATATTTT.

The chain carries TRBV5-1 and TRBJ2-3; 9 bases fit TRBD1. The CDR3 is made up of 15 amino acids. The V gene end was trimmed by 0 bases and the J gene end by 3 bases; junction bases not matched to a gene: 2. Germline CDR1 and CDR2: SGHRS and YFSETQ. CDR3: CASSLVDRGTDTQYF. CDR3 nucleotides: TGCGCCAGCAGCTTGGTGGACAGGGGTACAGATACGCAGTATTTT.

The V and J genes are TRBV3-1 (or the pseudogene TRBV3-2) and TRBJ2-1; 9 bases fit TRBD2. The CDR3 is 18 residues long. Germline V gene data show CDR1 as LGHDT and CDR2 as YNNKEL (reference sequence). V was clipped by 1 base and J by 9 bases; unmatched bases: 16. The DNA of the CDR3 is TGTGCCAGCAGCCAAGTGGCTATAATAGCGGGAGTTAATATTGAGCAGTTCTTC. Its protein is CASSQVAIIAGVNIEQFF.

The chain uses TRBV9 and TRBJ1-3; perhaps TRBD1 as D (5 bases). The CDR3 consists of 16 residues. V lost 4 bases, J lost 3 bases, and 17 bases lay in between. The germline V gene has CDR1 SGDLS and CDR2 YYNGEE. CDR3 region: CASSSDPGGYGNTIYF. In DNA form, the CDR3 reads TGTGCCAGCAGCTCAGACCCGGGGGGGTATGGAAACACCATATATTTT. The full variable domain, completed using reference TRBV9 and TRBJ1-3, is DSGVTQTPKHLITATGQRVTLRCSPRSGDLSVYWYQQSLDQGLQFLIQYYNGEERAKGNILERFSAQQFPDLHSELNLSSLELGDSALYFCASSSDPGGYGNTIYFGEGSWLTVV.

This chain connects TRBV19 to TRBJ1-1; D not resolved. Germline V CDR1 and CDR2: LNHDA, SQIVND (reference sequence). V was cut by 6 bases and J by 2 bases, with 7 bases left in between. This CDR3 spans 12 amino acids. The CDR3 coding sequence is TGTGCCAGTAGCCCCATTAACACTGAAGCTTTCTTT. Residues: CASSPINTEAFF.

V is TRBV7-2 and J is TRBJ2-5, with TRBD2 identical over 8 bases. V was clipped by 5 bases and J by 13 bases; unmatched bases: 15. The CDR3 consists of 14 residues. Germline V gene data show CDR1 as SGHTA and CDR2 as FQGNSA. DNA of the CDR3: TGTGCCAGCAGCCTGATGAGCGGGGGCCCTGGGCCGTACTTC. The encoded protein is CASSLMSGGPGPYF. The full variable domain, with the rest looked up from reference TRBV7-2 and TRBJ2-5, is GAGVSQSPSNKVTEKGKDVELRCDPISGHTALYWYRQSLGQGLEFLIYFQGNSAPDKSGLPSDRFSAERTGGSVSTLTIQRTQQEDSAVYLCASSLMSGGPGPYFGPGTRLLVL.

The CDR3 nucleotides read TGTGCCAGCAGCTTGGTTACCGGGACTGAAGCTTTCTTT. Translated: CASSLVTGTEAFF. The chain uses TRBV5-6 and TRBJ1-1, with unresolved D. Germline assignment: CDR1 SGHDT and CDR2 YYEEEE. The CDR3 is made up of 13 amino acids. The V gene lost 0 bases and the J gene lost 5 bases, with 8 bases spanning the gap. Full variable domain (remainder filled in from reference TRBV5-6 and TRBJ1-1): DAGVTQSPTHLIKTRGQQVTLRCSPKSGHDTVSWYQQALGQGPQFIFQYYEEEERQRGNFPDRFSGHQFPNYSSELNVNALLLGDSALYLCASSLVTGTEAFFGQGTRLTVV.

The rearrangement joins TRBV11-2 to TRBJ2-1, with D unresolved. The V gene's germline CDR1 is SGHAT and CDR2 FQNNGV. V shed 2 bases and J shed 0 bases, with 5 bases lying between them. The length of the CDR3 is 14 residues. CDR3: CASSLPLSYNEQFF. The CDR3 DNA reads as TGTGCCAGCAGCTTACCTCTCTCCTACAATGAGCAGTTCTTC.

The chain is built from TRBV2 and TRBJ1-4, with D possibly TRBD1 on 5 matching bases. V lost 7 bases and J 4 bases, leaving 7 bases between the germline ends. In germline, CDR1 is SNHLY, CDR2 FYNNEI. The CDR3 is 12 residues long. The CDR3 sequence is CASTRDNEKLFF. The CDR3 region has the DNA TGTGCCAGCACCAGGGATAATGAAAAACTGTTTTTT.

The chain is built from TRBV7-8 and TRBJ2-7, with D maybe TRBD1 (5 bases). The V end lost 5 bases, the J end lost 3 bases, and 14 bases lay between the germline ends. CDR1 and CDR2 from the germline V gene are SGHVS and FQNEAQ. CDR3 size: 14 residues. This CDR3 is CASSPRQLSYEQYF. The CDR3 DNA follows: TGTGCCAGCAGCCCCCGACAGTTAAGCTACGAGCAGTACTTC.

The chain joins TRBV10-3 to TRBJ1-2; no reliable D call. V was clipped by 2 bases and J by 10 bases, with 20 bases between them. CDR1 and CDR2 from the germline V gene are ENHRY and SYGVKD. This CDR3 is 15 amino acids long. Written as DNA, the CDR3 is TGTGCCATCAGTGAGCCCGACATGGGGAGTGTCCTCTACACCTTC. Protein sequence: CAISEPDMGSVLYTF.

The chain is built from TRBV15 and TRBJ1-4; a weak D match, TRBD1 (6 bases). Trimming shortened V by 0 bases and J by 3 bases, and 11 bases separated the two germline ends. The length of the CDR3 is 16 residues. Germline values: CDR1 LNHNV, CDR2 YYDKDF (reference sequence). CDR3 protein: CATSRDRGGSNEKLFF. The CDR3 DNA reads TGTGCCACCAGCAGAGATCGGGGGGGCTCTAATGAAAAACTGTTTTTT.

The CDR3 is CASSHLDRGATDTQYF. CDR3 nucleotide sequence: TGTGCCAGCAGCCATCTGGACAGGGGGGCCACAGATACGCAGTATTTT. The gene calls are TRBV3-1 (or the pseudogene TRBV3-2) and TRBJ2-3, with TRBD1 identical over 10 bases. V dropped 3 bases and J dropped 2; count of bases not matched to a gene: 5. The CDR3 spans 16 residues. Germline V lookup: CDR1 LGHDT, CDR2 YNNKEL (reference sequence).

The CDR3 DNA is TGTGCCAGCAGCGTAGGGAGTAGGACAGGCCCGGAAAAACTGTTTTTT. It is translated as CASSVGSRTGPEKLFF. This chain joins TRBV9 and TRBJ1-4, with 7 bases aligning to TRBD1. Looked up from germline, CDR1 is SGDLS and CDR2 is YYNGEE. The CDR3 extends over 16 amino acids. The V gene end was trimmed by 0 bases and the J gene end by 8 bases; junction bases not matched to a gene: 10.

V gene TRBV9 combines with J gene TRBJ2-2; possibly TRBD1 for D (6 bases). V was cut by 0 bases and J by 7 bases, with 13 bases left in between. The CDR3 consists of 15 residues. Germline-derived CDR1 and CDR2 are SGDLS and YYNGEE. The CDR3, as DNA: TGTGCCAGCAGCGTAGTGGCAGGGGAGAACGGGGAGCTGTTTTTT. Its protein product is CASSVVAGENGELFF.

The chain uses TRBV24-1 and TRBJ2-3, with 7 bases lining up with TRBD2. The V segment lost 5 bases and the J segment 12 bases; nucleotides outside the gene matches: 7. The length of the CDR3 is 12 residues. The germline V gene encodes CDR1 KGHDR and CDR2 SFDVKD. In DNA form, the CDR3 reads TGTGCCACCAGTGGGGCGGGGGAAGCTCAGTATTTT. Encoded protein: CATSGAGEAQYF.

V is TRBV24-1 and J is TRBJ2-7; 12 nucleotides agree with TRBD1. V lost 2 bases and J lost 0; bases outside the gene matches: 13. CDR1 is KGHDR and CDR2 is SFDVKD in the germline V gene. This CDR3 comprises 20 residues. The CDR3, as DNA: TGTGCCACCAGTGATTCCCAGGGGGGACAGGGGGCTCGAAGCTCCTACGAGCAGTACTTC. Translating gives CATSDSQGGQGARSSYEQYF.

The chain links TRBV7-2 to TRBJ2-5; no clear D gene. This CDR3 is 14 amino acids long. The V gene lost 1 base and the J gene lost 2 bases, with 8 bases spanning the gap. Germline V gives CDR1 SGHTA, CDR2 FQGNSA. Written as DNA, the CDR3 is TGTGCCAGCAGCTTAGTTGTATCGCAAGAGACCCAGTACTTC. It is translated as CASSLVVSQETQYF.

The CDR3 protein is CASSLGLAGVQETQYF. CDR3 bases: TGTGCCAGCAGCTTGGGACTAGCGGGAGTCCAAGAGACCCAGTACTTC. The chain carries TRBV7-7 and TRBJ2-5; 14 bases are shared with TRBD2. After removal of 3 bases from V and 1 base from J, the junction contained 1 base not matched to a gene. This CDR3 comprises 16 residues. Germline-derived CDR1 and CDR2 are SSHAT and FNYEAQ (reference sequence).

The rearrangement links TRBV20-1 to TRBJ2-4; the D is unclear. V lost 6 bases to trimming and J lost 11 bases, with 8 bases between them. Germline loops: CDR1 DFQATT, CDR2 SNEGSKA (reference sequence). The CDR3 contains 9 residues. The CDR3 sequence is CSADGFQYF. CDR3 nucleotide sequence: TGCAGTGCCGACGGGTTTCAGTACTTC.

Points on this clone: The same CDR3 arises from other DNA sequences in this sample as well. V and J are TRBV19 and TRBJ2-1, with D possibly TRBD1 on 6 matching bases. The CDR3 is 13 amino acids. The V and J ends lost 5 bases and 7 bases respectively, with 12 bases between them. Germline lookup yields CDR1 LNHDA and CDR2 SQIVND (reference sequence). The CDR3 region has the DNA TGTGCCAGTAGTCCCCGGACAGTTAATGAGCAGTTCTTC. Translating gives CASSPRTVNEQFF.

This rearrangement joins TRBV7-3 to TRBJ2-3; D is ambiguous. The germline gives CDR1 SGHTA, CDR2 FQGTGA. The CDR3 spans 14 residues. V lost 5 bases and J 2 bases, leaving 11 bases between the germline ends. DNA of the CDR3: TGTGCCAGCAGCACCGACTTGTTCACAGATACGCAGTATTTT. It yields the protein CASSTDLFTDTQYF.

For the CDR3, the DNA is TGTGCCAGCAGTAGAACAGTTAGCAATCAGCCCCAGCATTTT. This sequence encodes CASSRTVSNQPQHF. This chain joins TRBV6-6 and TRBJ1-5, with D unclear. The CDR3 loop spans 14 amino acids. The germline CDR1 and CDR2 sequences are MNHNY and SVGAGI (reference sequence). V lost 5 bases, J lost 0 bases, and 8 bases lay in between.

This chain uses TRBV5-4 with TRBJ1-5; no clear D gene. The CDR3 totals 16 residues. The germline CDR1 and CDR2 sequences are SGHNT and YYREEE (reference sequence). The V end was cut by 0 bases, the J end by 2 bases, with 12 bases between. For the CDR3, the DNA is TGTGCCAGCAGCTTGGACGGGGTTGGGGGCAATCAGCCCCAGCATTTT. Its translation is CASSLDGVGGNQPQHF.

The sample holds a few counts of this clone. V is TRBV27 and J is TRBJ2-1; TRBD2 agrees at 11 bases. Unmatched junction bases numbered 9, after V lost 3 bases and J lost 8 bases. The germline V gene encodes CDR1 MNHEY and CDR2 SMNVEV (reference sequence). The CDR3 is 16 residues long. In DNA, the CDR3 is TGTGCCAGCAGTTTCTTCAGACTAGCGGGACCTGATGAGCAGTTCTTC. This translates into CASSFFRLAGPDEQFF.

The CDR3 here is CASSLRTGTPNTEAFF. The CDR3 bases are TGCGCCAGCAGCTTGAGGACAGGAACACCGAACACTGAAGCTTTCTTT. V and J are TRBV5-1 and TRBJ1-1, with 7 nucleotides matching TRBD1. The CDR3 length is 16 residues. CDR1 is SGHRS and CDR2 is YFSETQ in the germline V gene. Unmatched junction bases numbered 7, after V lost 1 base and J lost 1 base.

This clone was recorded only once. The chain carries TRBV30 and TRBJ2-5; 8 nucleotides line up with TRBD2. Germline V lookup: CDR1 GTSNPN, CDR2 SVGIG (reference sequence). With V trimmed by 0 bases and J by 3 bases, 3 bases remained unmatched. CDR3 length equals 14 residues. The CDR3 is CAWSVAAGEETQYF. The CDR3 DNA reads TGTGCCTGGAGTGTGGCAGCGGGGGAAGAGACCCAGTACTTC.